Given below is one TCR beta chain in context. The antigen is unknown. This record comes from a study of cytomegalovirus exposure and HLA in healthy donors. Background on the study: Early on, a data release was issued that held roughly 84 million unique TCRs from HLA-typed donors. Broader study findings: The later analysis indicated that the majority of CMV-associated TCR beta chains appeared HLA-restricted. Testing in vitro showed a few CMV-associated chains specific for CMV antigens.

Germline V gene data show CDR1 as SEHNR and CDR2 as FQNEAQ (reference sequence). This CDR3 spans 12 amino acids. Between the trimmed V and J ends, which lost 1 base and 9 bases, there was a span of 9 bases. PCR was performed using 60 Vbeta and 13 Jbeta primers. Here immunoSEQ multiplex PCR was the method, and the copy in TCRdb shows in-frame clones only, minus some. The sample includes over 150,000 clones, 80% of them seen just once. The gene calls are TRBV7-9 and TRBJ1-1; D possibly corresponds to TRBD1 (5 bases). This TCR came from a man younger than 40 in good health and CMV-seropositive. Sequencing used PBMCs. CDR3 in DNA: TGTGCCAGCAGCTTAGATGGGGGGAAAGCTTTCTTT. Its protein product is CASSLDGGKAFF.